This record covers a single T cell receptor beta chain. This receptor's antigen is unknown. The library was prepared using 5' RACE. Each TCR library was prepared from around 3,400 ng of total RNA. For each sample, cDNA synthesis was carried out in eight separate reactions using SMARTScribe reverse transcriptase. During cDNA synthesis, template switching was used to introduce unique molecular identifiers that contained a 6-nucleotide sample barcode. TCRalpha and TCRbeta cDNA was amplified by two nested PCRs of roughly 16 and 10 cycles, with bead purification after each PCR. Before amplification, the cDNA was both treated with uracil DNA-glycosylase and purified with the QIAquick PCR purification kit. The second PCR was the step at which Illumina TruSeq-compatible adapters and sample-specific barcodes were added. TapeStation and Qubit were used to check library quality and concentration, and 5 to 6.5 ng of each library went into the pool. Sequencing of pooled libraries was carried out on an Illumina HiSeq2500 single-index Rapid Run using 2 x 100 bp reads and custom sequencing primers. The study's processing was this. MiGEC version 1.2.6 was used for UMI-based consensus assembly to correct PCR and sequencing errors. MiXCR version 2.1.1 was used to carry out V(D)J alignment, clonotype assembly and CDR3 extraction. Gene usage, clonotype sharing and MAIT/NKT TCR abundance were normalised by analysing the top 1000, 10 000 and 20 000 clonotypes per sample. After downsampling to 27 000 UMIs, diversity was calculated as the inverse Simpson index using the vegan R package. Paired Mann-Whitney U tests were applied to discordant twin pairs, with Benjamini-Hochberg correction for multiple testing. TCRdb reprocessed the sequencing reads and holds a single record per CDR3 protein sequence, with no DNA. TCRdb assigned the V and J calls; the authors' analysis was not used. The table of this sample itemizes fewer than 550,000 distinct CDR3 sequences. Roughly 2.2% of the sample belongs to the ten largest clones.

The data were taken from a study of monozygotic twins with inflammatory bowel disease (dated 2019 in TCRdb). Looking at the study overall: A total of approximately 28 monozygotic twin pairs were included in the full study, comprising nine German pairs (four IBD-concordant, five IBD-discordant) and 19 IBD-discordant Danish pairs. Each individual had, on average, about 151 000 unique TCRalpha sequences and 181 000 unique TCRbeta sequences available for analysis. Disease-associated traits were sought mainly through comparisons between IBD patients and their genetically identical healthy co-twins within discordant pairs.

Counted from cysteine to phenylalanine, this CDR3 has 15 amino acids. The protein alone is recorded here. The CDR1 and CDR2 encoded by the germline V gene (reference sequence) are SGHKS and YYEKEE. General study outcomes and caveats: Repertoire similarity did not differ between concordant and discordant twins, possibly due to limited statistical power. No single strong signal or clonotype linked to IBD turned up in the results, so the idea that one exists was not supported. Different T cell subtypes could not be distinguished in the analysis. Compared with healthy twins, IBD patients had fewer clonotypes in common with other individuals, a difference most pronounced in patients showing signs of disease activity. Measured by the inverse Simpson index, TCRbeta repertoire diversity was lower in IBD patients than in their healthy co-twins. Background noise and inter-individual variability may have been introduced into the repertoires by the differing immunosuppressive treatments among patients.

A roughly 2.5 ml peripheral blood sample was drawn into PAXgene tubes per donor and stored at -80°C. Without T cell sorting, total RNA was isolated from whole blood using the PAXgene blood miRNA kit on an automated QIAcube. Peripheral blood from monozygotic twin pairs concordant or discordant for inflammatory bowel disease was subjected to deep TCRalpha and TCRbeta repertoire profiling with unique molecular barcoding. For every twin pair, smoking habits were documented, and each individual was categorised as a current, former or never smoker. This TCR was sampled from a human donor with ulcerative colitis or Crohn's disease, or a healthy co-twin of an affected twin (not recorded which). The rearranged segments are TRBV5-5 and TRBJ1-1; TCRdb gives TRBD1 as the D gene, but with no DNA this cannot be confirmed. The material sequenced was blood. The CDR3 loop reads CASTDRGYMNTEAFF.